These 10 T cell receptor beta chains originate from one sample sequenced in a study of T cell changes during pregnancy in multiple sclerosis. Generated by immunoSEQ multiplex PCR, the TCRdb table keeps only in-frame clones and is missing some. Here the sample spans tens of thousands of clones, approximately 88% being singletons. The specimen comprised peripheral blood, sampled in the first trimester of pregnancy. The receptors were sampled from a female donor with multiple sclerosis, enrolled in a pregnancy study.

This chain links TRBV27 with TRBJ1-4; no reliable D call. V lost 2 bases to trimming and J lost 4 bases, with 8 bases between them. The CDR3 sequence is 14 residues long. Germline CDR1 is MNHEY and CDR2 is SMNVEV (reference sequence). The CDR3 sequence: CASSLRQDNEKLFF. The CDR3 DNA reads TGTGCCAGCAGTTTACGGCAGGATAATGAAAAACTGTTTTTT.

This chain connects TRBV5-1 to TRBJ1-1; TRBD1 might be the D (5 bases). Germline V gene lookup returns CDR1 SGHRS and CDR2 YFSETQ. V was clipped by 4 bases and J by 3 bases, with 13 bases between them. The CDR3 consists of 14 residues. CDR3 in amino acids: CASSTRVGDTEAFF. CDR3 DNA sequence: TGCGCCAGCAGCACCAGGGTAGGTGACACTGAAGCTTTCTTT.

The rearrangement joins TRBV6-5 to TRBJ2-1; 7 positions agree with TRBD2. Germline-derived CDR1 and CDR2 are MNHEY and SVGAGI. V trimming: 6 bases; J trimming: 10 bases; junction bases outside the gene matches: 12. This CDR3 spans 14 amino acids. This CDR3 reads CASRPLASEGEQFF. The CDR3 coding sequence is TGTGCCAGCAGACCACTAGCGTCTGAGGGGGAGCAGTTCTTC.

This rearrangement joins TRBV4-1 to TRBJ1-4, with 9 bases lining up with TRBD1. Germline V gene sequence: CDR1 MGHRA, CDR2 YSYEKL. This CDR3 has 17 residues. Trimming took 0 bases from V and 8 from J; bases not matched to a gene: 10. CDR3 nucleotides: TGCGCCAGCAGCCAAGATGGGGGGGACAGGGAAGACGAAAAACTGTTTTTT. Its translation is CASSQDGGDREDEKLFF.

The rearrangement uses TRBV13 and TRBJ2-1; perhaps TRBD2 as D (5 bases). The CDR3 is 16 amino acids. From germline, CDR1 is PRHDT and CDR2 FYEKMQ (reference sequence). The V end was cut by 2 bases, the J end by 9 bases, with 20 bases between. CDR3 sequence: CASSLRSGSRVGEQFF. Written as DNA, the CDR3 is TGTGCCAGCAGCTTACGTTCTGGGAGTAGGGTAGGTGAGCAGTTCTTC.

The chain recombines TRBV13 with TRBJ2-1, with 8 bases identical to TRBD2. The CDR3 has 16 amino acids. Germline V gives CDR1 PRHDT, CDR2 FYEKMQ (reference sequence). V was clipped by 5 bases and J by 0 bases; unmatched bases: 6. The CDR3 spells CASSPGGAISYNEQFF. CDR3 in DNA: TGTGCCAGCAGCCCGGGGGGGGCCATCTCCTACAATGAGCAGTTCTTC.

This chain connects TRBV12-5 to TRBJ2-2; TRBD1 is a possible D gene (6 bases). Germline V gene sequence: CDR1 LGHNT, CDR2 FRNRAP. Trimming left V 1 base short and J 6 bases short, with 15 bases between. This CDR3 is 16 amino acids long. CDR3 coding DNA: TGTGCTAGTGGTTTGGGGCAGGGGAATTTTCCCGGGGAGCTGTTTTTT. Amino acids: CASGLGQGNFPGELFF.

The rearrangement links TRBV28 to TRBJ2-7; D possibly corresponds to TRBD2 (6 bases). The germline gives CDR1 MDHEN, CDR2 SYDVKM. The length of the CDR3 is 12 residues. Trimming removed 6 bases at V and 3 bases at J, with 9 bases between. The CDR3 bases are TGTGCCAGCAGCGGCGGGAACTACGAGCAGTACTTC. As protein: CASSGGNYEQYF.

The V gene is TRBV10-3, the J gene TRBJ2-7; TRBD2 aligns across 8 bases. There are 19 residues in the CDR3. Germline loops: CDR1 ENHRY, CDR2 SYGVKD. J lost 2 bases, V lost 2 bases, and 17 bases had no gene match. Written as DNA, the CDR3 is TGTGCCATCAGTGAGGGGGGGACTAGAGCTAATCGGCTAACCTACGAGCAGTACTTC. Translation: CAISEGGTRANRLTYEQYF.

The J gene is TRBJ2-4, the V gene TRBV29-1; a possible D gene is TRBD2 (6 bases). CDR1 SQVTM and CDR2 ANQGSEA come from the germline V gene. V lost 6 bases, J lost 6 bases, and 15 bases lay in between. This CDR3 has 13 amino acids. As DNA, the CDR3 is TGCAGCGTGGGCACCCAGGGAGGAAACATTCAGTACTTC. Protein sequence: CSVGTQGGNIQYF. The whole variable domain, remainder taken from reference TRBV29-1 and TRBJ2-4, is SAVISQKPSRDICQRGTSLTIQCQVDSQVTMMFWYRQQPGQSLTLIATANQGSEATYESGFVIDKFPISRPNLTFSTLTVSNMSPEDSSIYLCSVGTQGGNIQYFGAGTRLSVL.